This T cell receptor beta chain was sequenced for a study of radiotherapy plus CTLA-4 blockade in lung cancer. Overall study results and limits: Following radiotherapy plus ipilimumab, tumor-derived TCR clones expanded in the blood.

TCRdb's copy holds only in-frame clones and misses some; the assay was immunoSEQ multiplex PCR. The profile shows 80,000 to 100,000 clones, more than 75% of them singletons. Remarks on this clone: Its antigen is currently unknown.

V gave up 1 base and J gave up 2 bases, with 9 bases separating them. This CDR3 has 14 residues. Germline values: CDR1 SGHAT, CDR2 FQNNGV. The chain is built from TRBV11-2 and TRBJ2-7; D gene unclear. The specimen was peripheral blood, collected from a patient treated with radiotherapy plus ipilimumab. This sequence originates from a human donor with non-small cell lung cancer who had a partial response to radiotherapy plus ipilimumab. CDR3 DNA: TGTGCCAGCAGCTTAGGGCAGATTACCTACGAGCAGTACTTC. This encodes CASSLGQITYEQYF.